One sample yielded the 15 T cell receptor beta chains listed below, sequenced in a study of identical twins. TCRdb independently ran MiXCR on the 5' RACE reads; one entry per CDR3 protein. The table has nearly 650,000 distinct CDR3 sequences, around 7.4% seen once. The same data also went into a second study, on yellow fever vaccine responses in identical twins.

The sample consisted of PBMCs. Every receptor here comes from a young woman in good health.

Many counts were recorded for this clonotype. The chain has TRBV6-6 and TRBJ1-3; D is ambiguous. The CDR3 has 12 residues. Trimming left V 6 bases short and J 4 bases short, with 7 bases between. Germline CDR1 is MNHNY and CDR2 is SVGAGI (reference sequence). The CDR3 protein is CASRFKGNTIYF. CDR3 nucleotides: TGTGCCAGCAGATTTAAAGGAAACACCATATATTTT.

This clonotype has just a few counts. This sequence joins TRBV24-1 and TRBJ2-3; 13 bases fit TRBD2. V shed 4 bases and J 3 bases; nucleotides not matched to a gene: 3. CDR3 length: 16 residues. Germline loops: CDR1 KGHDR, CDR2 SFDVKD. CDR3 in DNA: TGTGCCACCAGTGACCAGACTAGCGGGAGGACAGATACGCAGTATTTT. Translated: CATSDQTSGRTDTQYF.

This clonotype was seen ten or more times. The genes are TRBV12-3 or TRBV12-4 and TRBJ2-2; D is ambiguous. There are 10 residues in the CDR3. The V and J ends lost 10 bases and 6 bases respectively, with 6 bases between them. The CDR3 region has the DNA TGTGCCACCGGATCCGGGGAGCTGTTTTTT. This translates into CATGSGELFF.

This clonotype was counted a few times. The DNA of the CDR3 is TGTGCCAGCAGCCCGAACAGGGGGAACGAGGAGACCCAGTACTTC. Translated, it gives CASSPNRGNEETQYF. V gene TRBV28 combines with J gene TRBJ2-5, with 8 bases lining up with TRBD1. The CDR3 totals 15 residues. Per germline, CDR1 MDHEN and CDR2 SYDVKM. Unmatched junction bases numbered 11, after V lost 6 bases and J lost 5 bases.

This chain connects TRBV27 to TRBJ2-1; 10 bases are a match to TRBD1. The germline V gene has CDR1 MNHEY and CDR2 SMNVEV (reference sequence). The ends lost 6 bases at V and 8 bases at J; junction bases unmatched: 4. This CDR3 region has 13 residues. The CDR3 region is CASRGQGWYEQFF. In DNA form, the CDR3 reads TGTGCCAGCAGGGGACAGGGGTGGTATGAGCAGTTCTTC.

This clonotype was recorded at least ten times. This chain uses TRBV12-3 or TRBV12-4 with TRBJ2-7, with 9 bases lining up with TRBD1. Trimming removed 6 bases from V and 2 bases from J; junction bases left unmatched: 11. This CDR3 spans 16 amino acids. This CDR3 reads CASRTPGQGGTYEQYF. The CDR3 DNA reads TGTGCCAGCAGAACCCCGGGACAGGGTGGAACCTACGAGCAGTACTTC.

The CDR3, as DNA: TGTGCCAGCAGCTTAGGAGCAGGGCCTGGGTATGGCTACACCTTC. Protein product: CASSLGAGPGYGYTF. The V and J genes are TRBV11-2 and TRBJ1-2; D is perhaps TRBD1 (5 bases). CDR1 is SGHAT, CDR2 FQNNGV, per germline. The CDR3 spans 15 residues. Trimming left V 1 base short and J 5 bases short, with 14 bases between.

This clonotype came up a few times. This chain links TRBV12-5 with TRBJ2-4; 7 nucleotides align to TRBD1. The CDR3 covers 19 residues. CDR1 is LGHNT and CDR2 is FRNRAP in the germline V gene. V dropped 10 bases and J dropped 0; count of bases not matched to a gene: 21. CDR3: CATSPLKKDRAGAKNIQYF. In DNA form, the CDR3 reads TGTGCTACTAGTCCCCTAAAAAAAGACAGGGCGGGAGCCAAAAACATTCAGTACTTC.

This clonotype showed up many times. The rearrangement uses TRBV28 and TRBJ2-7; 8 bases fit TRBD2. The J segment lost 7 bases and the V segment lost 5 bases, leaving 16 bases of the junction unmatched. The CDR3 runs to 16 residues. CDR1 and CDR2 (germline): MDHEN, SYDVKM. The CDR3 loop reads CASSPYRGRGDGEQYF. CDR3 DNA sequence: TGTGCCAGCAGTCCCTATCGAGGGCGGGGGGACGGGGAGCAGTACTTC.

This clonotype was seen only a few times. This chain uses TRBV29-1 with TRBJ1-5; D ambiguous. The CDR3 length is 13 residues. Deletions cut 3 bases from V and 9 bases from J, with 15 bases between. The germline V gene has CDR1 SQVTM and CDR2 ANQGSEA. The CDR3 reads CSVESGDLGPQHF. The CDR3 DNA sequence: TGCAGCGTTGAGTCTGGTGACCTGGGGCCCCAGCATTTT.

This clonotype is a singleton in its sample. This CDR3 is CASSVPWAEDTQYF. CDR3 coding DNA: TGTGCCAGCAGCGTACCATGGGCAGAAGATACGCAGTATTTT. The chain couples TRBV9 to TRBJ2-3; D remains unclear. V was shortened by 1 base and J by 5 bases, with 11 bases between the two germline ends. The CDR3 is 14 residues long. The germline gives CDR1 SGDLS, CDR2 YYNGEE.

The chain links TRBV6-2 or TRBV6-3 to TRBJ2-5; 7 bases agree with TRBD2. Germline trimming cut 5 bases from V and 5 bases from J; bases unmatched to any gene: 8. The CDR3 loop spans 14 amino acids. Germline V gene sequence: CDR1 MNHEY, CDR2 SVGEGT. The CDR3 spells CASSTGLVYETQYF. CDR3 nucleotide sequence: TGTGCCAGCAGTACCGGACTAGTATACGAGACCCAGTACTTC.

The chain links TRBV5-6 to TRBJ2-7; TRBD1 aligns across 8 bases. Trimming cost V 6 bases and J 2 bases; bases outside gene matches: 7. Germline V gene data show CDR1 as SGHDT and CDR2 as YYEEEE. The CDR3 loop spans 14 amino acids. The CDR3 region is CASTPTGEAYEQYF. CDR3 nucleotides: TGTGCCAGCACCCCGACAGGGGAGGCCTACGAGCAGTACTTC.

This sequence joins TRBV28 and TRBJ2-2; no clear D gene. The CDR3 is 15 residues long. CDR1 is MDHEN, CDR2 SYDVKM, per germline. V shed 6 bases and J shed 0 bases, with 11 bases lying between them. CDR3 nucleotide sequence: TGTGCCAGCAGCTCGACGTCCGCGAACACCGGGGAGCTGTTTTTT. Its translation: CASSSTSANTGELFF.

This clonotype was seen repeatedly, ten times or more. The rearrangement joins TRBV4-2 to TRBJ2-2; no clear D. Germline CDR1 LGHNA, CDR2 YNFKEQ. V dropped 0 bases and J dropped 7 bases, with 0 bases sitting between them. The length of the CDR3 is 11 residues. The CDR3 nucleotides read TGTGCCAGCAGCCAAGACGGGGAGCTGTTTTTT. Its protein product is CASSQDGELFF.